This TCR beta chain was documented in a study of PD-1 blockade in classical Hodgkin lymphoma (dated by TCRdb to 2020 to 2021). Concerning the study at large: Nivolumab dosing was 3 mg/kg intravenously every 2 weeks, continuing until either disease progression or unacceptable toxicity. The study used TCR beta sequencing and CyTOF to define a peripheral blood immune signature of response to PD-1 blockade in classical Hodgkin lymphoma. General findings and caveats noted by the study authors: Lower diversity was observed in patients in whom nivolumab was started less than 1 year after ASCT, and these patients were excluded from later analyses so that confounding by immune reconstitution would be avoided. By C4D1, a significant rise was seen in CD4+ TCR diversity but not in CD8+ TCR diversity (p=0.0027 vs p=0.16), and the rise was most apparent among complete responders (p=0.02). Baseline TCR diversity was reported to be lower in newly diagnosed patients than in healthy donors and to be lower still in relapsed/refractory patients. Only a single clinical trial cohort was studied, and what caused the repertoire differences, possibly disease activity or prior therapy, remained undefined. Among trial patients, those achieving complete response had baseline diversity similar to that of newly diagnosed patients, while diversity was significantly lower in partial responders and progressors.

In this sample, this clone turned up a few times. Its antigen has not been determined. Base qualities are not recorded, but no much larger clone differs from it by a single base. Genomic DNA was extracted with the Qiagen DNeasy kit from unsorted PBMCs and from negatively selected CD4+ and CD8+ fractions. Amplification of TCR beta CDR3 regions was done by immunoSEQ multiplex PCR with primers that anneal to V and J segments. A synthetic immune receptor repertoire was used to minimize amplification bias, and remaining bias was computationally removed after sequencing. As for the authors' bioinformatics: Repertoire diversity was quantified as the Shannon entropy index using custom Python scripts. Unsorted, CD4+ and CD8+ repertoires were analyzed separately, except for combined analyses in which CD4+ and CD8+ sequences were merged in silico. Clonal expansion was defined as at least a 2-fold frequency increase after treatment relative to C1D1, with a pseudocount of 0.5 for undetected baseline clones. Singleton clones were defined as clones with 0 or 1 copy at C1D1, and non-singleton clones were defined as clones with 2 or more copies. Clones expanded in unsorted samples were assigned a CD4+, CD8+ or unknown annotation through matching of protein sequences in sorted samples from the same patient. Wilcoxon tests on paired samples were used to test diversity changes from C1D1 to C4D1. TCRdb obtained this table from immuneACCESS and retained in-frame rearrangements with V and J assigned. These tables miss some clones; where compared with another copy, unresolved V genes account for less than half of the shortfall, and the remainder is unexplained. That table gives V, J and clone size, and the DNA gave D and trimming. The sample yields some 21,000 clones; around 70% were counted once. The ten most abundant clones make up roughly 19% of the sample.

The CDR1 and CDR2 encoded by the germline V gene are SGHTA and FQGNSA. The CDR3, cysteine through phenylalanine, is 16 amino acids long. The sequence is cut down to CDR3 DNA, 48 bases in frame from base 1. V is cut back by 5 bases and J by 2 bases, with 12 bases in the junction unmatched. The meaning of the sample's time point label: cycle 4 day 1 (C4D1), after more than five weeks of nivolumab. All trial patients had relapsed after autologous stem cell transplantation, with cohorts A, B and C differing in prior brentuximab vedotin exposure. A total of around 60 patients with relapsed/refractory classical Hodgkin lymphoma made up the trial cohort, and each patient's best overall response was complete response, partial response or progressive disease. Trial patients were treated with single-agent nivolumab in the multi-cohort phase II CheckMate 205 trial. An independent review committee assessed best overall response by applying the 2007 International Working Group response criteria. PBMCs from the trial were collected at three points: immediately before nivolumab initiation (C1D1), and during therapy at cycle 2 day 1 and cycle 4 day 1. Peripheral blood was collected in 8 mL Vacutainer Cell Preparation Tubes, from which PBMCs were isolated by centrifugation and then cryopreserved.

Here the chain combines TRBV7-2 and TRBJ2-7, with 7 bases aligning to TRBD2. The clonotype comes from a human donor with classical Hodgkin lymphoma. The starting material was peripheral blood mononuclear cells (PBMCs), obtained before the fourth cycle of nivolumab. In nucleotides, the sequence is TGTGCCAGCAGCCCCGGACGCGGGAGAACAGCCTACGAGCAGTACTTC. This encodes CASSPGRGRTAYEQYF.